The T cell receptor beta chain under discussion was sequenced for a study of OX40 agonist ivuxolimab in advanced cancers. Across the whole study: Of the participants, more than 35% had some prior anti-PD-1, anti-PD-L1 or anti-CTLA-4 therapy, which was allowed. The study's findings and limits: Expanded clones were, on average, more numerous in CD8+ T cells than in CD4+. With doses of 0.1 to 3.0 mg/kg, CD4+ and CD8+ blood T cells had undergone clonal expansion by week 6.

The germline V gene has CDR1 LNHDA and CDR2 SQIVND (reference sequence). Germline trimming cut 8 bases from V and 8 bases from J; bases unmatched to any gene: 9. The CDR3 loop spans 15 amino acids. A remark on this clone: What it recognizes is unknown.

Data came from immunoSEQ multiplex PCR; TCRdb stores just in-frame clones and leaves some out. Among roughly 13,000 clones listed, 76% were seen once. This receptor was obtained from an adult with an advanced solid tumor such as melanoma, head and neck, liver or kidney cancer. Sequencing was performed on CD4+ or CD8+ T cells sorted from blood, taken in a trial of the OX40 agonist ivuxolimab. The gene calls are TRBV19 and TRBJ2-1, with 13 bases fitting TRBD2. The CDR3 nucleotides are TGTGCCAGTTCTGCCGGGACTAGCGGGGCGGATGAGCAGTTCTTC. Amino acids: CASSAGTSGADEQFF.